This TCR beta chain was profiled in a study of blood T cell repertoires in COVID-19 (dated by TCRdb to 2019 to 2021). About the study as a whole: Samples from collaborators originated in the United States, Italy and Spain and spanned both the acute and convalescent phases of COVID-19. The prospective study material was composed of cDNA or gDNA derived from T cells, B-cell-depleted T cells, or PBMCs. Deeply sampled blood TCRbeta repertoires from subjects exposed to, actively infected with, or recovered from COVID-19 were included in the dataset. The repertoires were made available in a free public database intended to serve as a resource for research on the immune response to SARS-CoV-2. Samples came from the ongoing ImmuneRACE study (first 160 participants) plus 1,254 subjects from 6 global collaborators. A de-identified subject ID, COVID-19 status, age in years and sex were almost always included in the sample metadata. Where HLA class I and class II types were available, the types were taken from metadata supplied by the sample provider, not from assay-based typing.

Overall results and qualifications from the work: Clinical and demographic metadata were provided uncurated, with the amount varying by source and participant.

TCRbeta CDR3 regions were amplified from genomic DNA by means of the immunoSEQ Assay, a bias-controlled multiplex PCR. As for the authors' bioinformatics: Nucleated cell counts per sample were estimated from amplification of reference gene primers within the assay. To quantify the absolute abundance of each unique TCRbeta CDR3 rearrangement, sequence reads were collapsed and filtered. For each sample, productive Simpson clonality was calculated as the square root of Simpson's diversity index across productive rearrangements. In its TCRdb copy, this immuneACCESS table keeps in-frame sequences only and misses some clones. Where compared with another copy, unresolved V genes explain less than half of these, and the others have no known cause. V and J calls and clone size are given by that table; D and trimming were obtained from the DNA. The sample table contains some 140,000 clones; only one count was recorded for about 90% of them. The top ten clonotypes cover less than 0.6% of the sample.

The CDR3 numbers 13 residues from cysteine through phenylalanine. Only the CDR3 part of the read is kept: 39 bases, read in frame from the first base. Trimming at the junction amounts to 3 bases on V and 4 bases on J, and the germline ends lie 9 bases apart. Comment on this clone: Its antigen specificity is not known. No clone much larger than this one lies a single base away; base qualities are absent.

Whole blood was collected in K2EDTA tubes by collaborating institutions according to the institutions' own protocols. For TCRbeta analysis, collaborator samples were shipped as frozen whole blood, as isolated PBMCs, or as DNA extracted from either sample type. Material for sequencing was peripheral blood. The chain is encoded by TRBV12-3 or TRBV12-4 joined to TRBJ1-1; TRBD1 might be the D gene, on 5 matching bases. The TCR originated in a man in his forties or fifties with acute or convalescent COVID-19. CDR3 loop: CASSLLGGTEAFF. Read as DNA, the sequence is TGTGCCAGCAGTTTGCTGGGGGGCACTGAAGCTTTCTTT.